These 25 T cell receptor beta chains were sequenced from one sample in a study of blood T cell repertoires in COVID-19. Here immunoSEQ multiplex PCR was the method, and the copy in TCRdb shows in-frame clones only, minus some. Of 68,000 or so clones listed, more than 65% are singletons. Sequenced input: peripheral blood. The receptor set was obtained from a woman between 45 and 60 years old with acute or convalescent COVID-19.

The CDR3 region is CASSLYLSAEETQYF. CDR3 DNA: TGCGCCAGCAGCTTGTACTTGTCTGCCGAAGAGACCCAGTACTTC. The J gene is TRBJ2-5, the V gene TRBV5-1; D remains ambiguous. Germline values: CDR1 SGHRS, CDR2 YFSETQ. The length of the CDR3 is 15 residues. V lost 1 base, J lost 3 bases, and 13 bases lay in between.

V and J are TRBV3-1 (or the pseudogene TRBV3-2) and TRBJ1-5, with D perhaps TRBD1 (6 bases). The length of the CDR3 is 15 residues. With 1 base removed from V and 7 bases from J, the gap between germline ends came to 14 bases. Germline loops: CDR1 LGHDT, CDR2 YNNKEL (reference sequence). In DNA, the CDR3 is TGTGCCAGCAGCCAAGGATCACAGGGAATGCAGCCCCAGCATTTT. It encodes CASSQGSQGMQPQHF.

The rearrangement uses TRBV4-2 and TRBJ2-6; D may be TRBD1 (5 bases). The length of the CDR3 is 16 residues. V lost 0 bases to trimming and J lost 1 base, with 7 bases between them. Germline loops: CDR1 LGHNA, CDR2 YNFKEQ. The CDR3 sequence is CASSQDTGSGANVLTF. The CDR3 nucleotides are TGTGCCAGCAGCCAAGATACAGGATCTGGGGCCAACGTCCTGACTTTC.

The chain links TRBV7-2 to TRBJ2-7; no reliable D call. The CDR3 is 11 amino acids. The V gene's germline CDR1 is SGHTA and CDR2 FQGNSA. The germline V and J ends were trimmed by 1 base and 4 bases, with 2 bases remaining between them. This CDR3 is CASSLVYEQYF. Written as DNA, the CDR3 is TGTGCCAGCAGCTTAGTATACGAGCAGTACTTC.

This clone was detected a few times. The genes are TRBV28 and TRBJ2-7; TRBD2 matches at 7 bases. CDR1 and CDR2 from the germline V gene are MDHEN and SYDVKM. This CDR3 contains 13 residues. The trim removed 3 bases at V and 3 bases at J, leaving 2 bases unmatched. The chain's CDR3 is CASSFSGDYEQYF. In DNA, the CDR3 is TGTGCCAGCAGTTTCAGCGGGGACTACGAGCAGTACTTC.

A word on this clone: Sequence at one end of the junction differs from germline and may be a read error. The chain uses TRBV11-2 and TRBJ2-1; D uncertain. Per germline, CDR1 SGHAT and CDR2 FQNNGV. The CDR3 length is 13 residues. The CDR3 here is CASSLARMNGQFF. The CDR3 nucleotides are TGTGCCAGCAGCTTAGCTAGAATGAATGGGCAGTTCTTC.

The rearrangement joins TRBV4-1 to TRBJ2-1; perhaps TRBD2 as D (5 bases). Germline CDR1 MGHRA, CDR2 YSYEKL. The CDR3 is made up of 14 amino acids. The ends were cut back, 6 bases at V and 1 base at J, with 10 bases in the middle. The CDR3 DNA is TGCGCCAGCAGTCCGGAGCGGTCCTACAATGAGCAGTTCTTC. Residues: CASSPERSYNEQFF.

This chain joins TRBV10-2 and TRBJ1-5, with TRBD1 matching over 7 bases. Germline trimming cut 4 bases from V and 2 bases from J; bases unmatched to any gene: 8. The germline V gene encodes CDR1 WSHSY and CDR2 SAAADI. This CDR3 comprises 16 residues. The CDR3 DNA follows: TGCGCCAGCAGTGCCCGGACAGGCTCTGGCAATCAGCCCCAGCATTTT. It translates to CASSARTGSGNQPQHF.

Here the CDR3 reads CASSTGVALQYF. CDR3 nucleotides: TGTGCCAGTTCAACGGGGGTAGCCCTCCAGTACTTC. The gene calls are TRBV6-5 and TRBJ2-5; tentatively, D is TRBD2 (6 bases). Deletions cut 9 bases from V and 10 bases from J, with 18 bases between. The CDR3 is 12 amino acids. CDR1 and CDR2 from the germline V gene are MNHEY and SVGAGI.

This clone was seen many times. The rearrangement uses TRBV2 and TRBJ1-5; tentative D call: TRBD1 (5 bases). V was shortened by 3 bases and J by 3 bases, with 18 bases between the two germline ends. This CDR3 region has 17 residues. Germline CDR1 reads SNHLY; CDR2 reads FYNNEI. CDR3 sequence reads: CASSDRAVHPYNQPQHF. The CDR3 DNA is TGTGCCAGCAGTGACAGGGCGGTTCACCCTTACAATCAGCCCCAGCATTTT.

The chain has TRBV27 and TRBJ1-5; D might be TRBD1 (5 bases). V was shortened by 0 bases and J by 5 bases, with 14 bases between the two germline ends. The CDR3 covers 16 residues. Germline V gene sequence: CDR1 MNHEY, CDR2 SMNVEV (reference sequence). The CDR3 loop is CASSLSFGGVHQPQHF. CDR3 nucleotide sequence: TGTGCCAGCAGTTTATCATTTGGGGGGGTACATCAGCCCCAGCATTTT.

The CDR3 DNA follows: TGTGCCAGTACGCCGGGGTACGAGCAGTACTTC. It translates to CASTPGYEQYF. The rearrangement links TRBV19 to TRBJ2-7, with D maybe TRBD2 (5 bases). V was clipped by 7 bases and J by 4 bases, with 8 bases between them. In germline, CDR1 is LNHDA, CDR2 SQIVND (reference sequence). This CDR3 region has 11 residues.

The chain joins TRBV19 to TRBJ1-2, with unresolved D. Germline V CDR1 and CDR2: LNHDA, SQIVND (reference sequence). The CDR3 spans 13 residues. Trimming removed 5 bases from V and 0 bases from J, with 7 bases in between. Here the CDR3 reads CASSLSANYGYTF. CDR3 bases: TGTGCCAGTAGTCTGTCCGCTAACTATGGCTACACCTTC.

This clone was observed a handful of times. This chain joins TRBV2 and TRBJ1-3; the D is unclear. V gave up 5 bases and J gave up 0 bases, with 17 bases separating them. The CDR3 has 17 residues. Germline V gene sequence: CDR1 SNHLY, CDR2 FYNNEI. As DNA, the CDR3 is TGTGCCAGCAGTCAACAGCTGGGCCTTATCTCTGGAAACACCATATATTTT. This sequence encodes CASSQQLGLISGNTIYF.

For this clone: The sample contains more than one DNA sequence encoding this CDR3. The J gene is TRBJ2-5, the V gene TRBV3-1 (or the pseudogene TRBV3-2), with TRBD2 matching over 13 bases. Losses at the gene ends were 4 bases for V and 5 bases for J; bases not matched to a gene: 4. From germline, CDR1 is LGHDT and CDR2 YNNKEL (reference sequence). The CDR3 runs 15 residues. DNA for the CDR3: TGTGCCAGCAGCCTCGGACTAGCGGGAGTTGAGACCCAGTACTTC. Its translation: CASSLGLAGVETQYF.

The V gene is TRBV7-3, the J gene TRBJ2-1; possible D gene TRBD2, 7 bases. Germline CDR1 SGHTA, CDR2 FQGTGA. The V and J ends lost 0 bases and 8 bases respectively, with 11 bases between them. This CDR3 is 14 amino acids long. The CDR3 region has the DNA TGTGCCAGCAGCTTAACGGGGGGGGCTGATGAGCAGTTCTTC. Its protein product is CASSLTGGADEQFF. Filled out from reference TRBV7-3 and TRBJ2-1, the complete variable domain reads GAGVSQTPSNKVTEKGKYVELRCDPISGHTALYWYRQSLGQGPEFLIYFQGTGAADDSGLPNDRFFAVRPEGSVSTLKIQRTERGDSAVYLCASSLTGGADEQFFGPGTRLTVL.

This chain connects TRBV6-5 to TRBJ1-2; the D gene is possibly TRBD1 (5 bases). Germline CDR1 MNHEY, CDR2 SVGAGI. V was trimmed by 0 bases and J by 4 bases, leaving 12 bases between them. CDR3 length: 15 amino acids. For the CDR3, the DNA is TGTGCCAGCAGTTACTCAGGGGCGAGCCTCTATGGCTACACCTTC. It is translated as CASSYSGASLYGYTF.

The chain recombines TRBV5-1 with TRBJ1-4; 10 bases are a match to TRBD1. V lost 4 bases, J lost 7 bases, and 7 bases stayed unmatched. The CDR3 consists of 15 residues. CDR1 is SGHRS and CDR2 is YFSETQ in the germline V gene. Here the CDR3 reads CASSLQDRGIEKLFF. CDR3 in DNA: TGCGCCAGCAGCCTACAGGACAGGGGGATTGAAAAACTGTTTTTT.

The CDR3 region is CASSQGGYGYTF. DNA for the CDR3: TGTGCCAGCAGCCAGGGGGGATATGGCTACACCTTC. J is TRBJ1-2 and V is TRBV3-1 (or the pseudogene TRBV3-2); D might be TRBD1 (5 bases). V was clipped by 3 bases and J by 5 bases, with 7 bases between them. Germline CDR1 and CDR2: LGHDT and YNNKEL (reference sequence). This CDR3 region has 12 residues.

The V call is TRBV7-2, the J call TRBJ2-7; tentative D call: TRBD1 (5 bases). Looked up from germline, CDR1 is SGHTA and CDR2 is FQGNSA. V was clipped by 2 bases and J by 9 bases, with 20 bases between them. This CDR3 is built from 15 residues. In DNA, the CDR3 is TGTGCCAGCAGCTTATACTCGACAGCTCGCACAGGGCAGTACTTC. It specifies CASSLYSTARTGQYF.

The CDR3: CASSRSGGTEAFF. The CDR3 bases are TGTGCCAGCAGTCGATCAGGGGGGACTGAAGCTTTCTTT. The chain carries TRBV27 and TRBJ1-1; 7 nucleotides align to TRBD1. This CDR3 region has 13 residues. V dropped 5 bases and J dropped 5; count of bases not matched to a gene: 5. From germline, CDR1 is MNHEY and CDR2 SMNVEV (reference sequence).

About this clone itself: This CDR3 is also generated by other DNA sequences in the sample. This chain joins TRBV6-5 and TRBJ2-1; 8 nucleotides agree with TRBD2. The germline V gene has CDR1 MNHEY and CDR2 SVGAGI. This CDR3 contains 16 residues. The junction had 10 bases not matched to a gene; V was cut back by 2 bases and J by 7 bases. The CDR3 DNA reads TGTGCCAGCAGTTACGATATCTTAGCGGGGTGGAATGAGCAGTTCTTC. It encodes CASSYDILAGWNEQFF.

The chain employs TRBV27 and TRBJ1-5; D may be TRBD1 (5 bases). In germline, CDR1 is MNHEY, CDR2 SMNVEV (reference sequence). V was clipped by 5 bases and J by 1 base, with 6 bases between them. The CDR3 runs 13 residues. The CDR3 spells CASSRQSNQPQHF. The CDR3, as DNA: TGTGCCAGCAGTAGACAGAGCAATCAGCCCCAGCATTTT.

CDR3 sequence: CASSRTRGLLAKNIQYF. In DNA, the CDR3 is TGTGCCAGTAGTAGGACTAGAGGGCTCCTGGCCAAAAACATTCAGTACTTC. This sequence joins TRBV19 and TRBJ2-4; 7 positions match TRBD2. With V trimmed by 4 bases and J by 1 base, 10 bases remained unmatched. The CDR3 has 17 residues. Germline CDR1 and CDR2: LNHDA and SQIVND (reference sequence).

The V call is TRBV7-2, the J call TRBJ1-3; D is unresolved. CDR1 and CDR2 from the germline V gene are SGHTA and FQGNSA. The CDR3 is 13 amino acids. Trimming left V 3 bases short and J 3 bases short, with 6 bases between. This CDR3 is CASSFTSGNTIYF. CDR3 nucleotide sequence: TGTGCCAGCAGCTTTACAAGTGGAAACACCATATATTTT.